The 16 T cell receptor beta chains given below trace back to one sample, sequenced in a study of vaccination and CD4 T cells after COVID-19. Cultured CD4+ T-cell DNA underwent Oncomine TCR Beta short-read sequencing. TCRdb called the PCR reads again in MiXCR, with one record for every CDR3 protein. The sample has tens of thousands of distinct CDR3 sequences; 35% to 40% are singletons. The time point was: late sampling 161 to 241 days after vaccination in three convalescent patients. Treatment meaning: approximately 10-day PBMC culture with coronavirus spike peptide pools or control peptides (ViraFEST assay). Antigens for these TCRs are unknown. This material consisted of CD4+ T cells from blood, cultured in vitro, taken about 7 months after SARS-CoV-2 vaccination. The receptors come from a human donor who had recovered from COVID-19.

The V and J genes are TRBV29-1 and TRBJ2-7, with D unclear. This CDR3 has 11 residues. V lost 4 bases and J 2 bases, leaving 6 bases between the germline ends. The germline V gene has CDR1 SQVTM and CDR2 ANQGSEA. The CDR3 nucleotides read TGCAGCGTTGGTAGGACCTACGAGCAGTACTTC. Its translation is CSVGRTYEQYF.

The J gene is TRBJ2-7, the V gene TRBV7-3; 7 bases are shared with TRBD1. The CDR3 consists of 13 residues. CDR1 is SGHTA, CDR2 FQGTGA, per germline. V lost 6 bases to trimming and J lost 7 bases; unmatched junction nucleotides: 9. The CDR3 DNA is TGTGCCAGCAGTAAAGGACAGGACGGGGAGCAGTACTTC. Protein product: CASSKGQDGEQYF.

This clonotype has only a few counts. The V gene is TRBV20-1, the J gene TRBJ2-7; 13 bases are shared with TRBD2. The CDR3 covers 15 residues. The V and J ends lost 7 bases and 1 base, in that order; junction bases with no gene match: 7. Looked up from germline, CDR1 is DFQATT and CDR2 is SNEGSKA (reference sequence). The CDR3 reads CSVALLAGGSYEQYF. DNA of the CDR3: TGCAGTGTTGCCCTACTAGCGGGAGGGTCCTACGAGCAGTACTTC.

The V call is TRBV6-2 or TRBV6-3, the J call TRBJ1-2; D is perhaps TRBD1 (5 bases). Germline-derived CDR1 and CDR2 are MNHEY and SVGEGT. Trimming cost V 6 bases and J 4 bases, with 21 bases left between them. The CDR3 is 16 amino acids. The CDR3 sequence is CASSPETALRGYGYTF. Here the CDR3 DNA reads TGTGCCAGCAGCCCCGAGACAGCCCTGCGAGGCTATGGCTACACCTTC.

This clonotype has only a few counts. The genes are TRBV6-1 and TRBJ2-7, with D uncertain. V was shortened by 6 bases and J by 4 bases, with 7 bases between the two germline ends. From germline, CDR1 is MNHNS and CDR2 SASEGT. The CDR3 has 11 amino acids. This CDR3 reads CASREKYEQYF. The CDR3 coding sequence is TGTGCCAGCAGAGAGAAGTACGAGCAGTACTTC.

This clonotype was seen a handful of times. The chain couples TRBV6-1 to TRBJ2-1, with D maybe TRBD2 (5 bases). The CDR3 spans 15 residues. The germline CDR1 and CDR2 sequences are MNHNS and SASEGT. V was trimmed by 7 bases and J by 2 bases, leaving 15 bases between them. CDR3 nucleotides: TGTGCCAGCAAGAGAGGACTCGTTACCTACAATGAGCAGTTCTTC. Protein sequence: CASKRGLVTYNEQFF.

The gene calls are TRBV20-1 and TRBJ1-3, with 7 bases matching TRBD1. The V gene end was trimmed by 5 bases and the J gene end by 1 base; junction bases not matched to a gene: 5. Germline V lookup: CDR1 DFQATT, CDR2 SNEGSKA (reference sequence). The CDR3 extends over 14 amino acids. In DNA, the CDR3 is TGCAGTGCTCCCTCGGGACAGTCTGGAAACACCATATATTTT. Encoded protein: CSAPSGQSGNTIYF.

This clonotype was found a few times. The chain combines TRBV7-3 with TRBJ2-1; 11 nucleotides align to TRBD2. The germline V gene encodes CDR1 SGHTA and CDR2 FQGTGA. V shed 5 bases, J shed 6 bases, and the junction held 12 bases outside the gene matches. The CDR3 runs to 17 residues. CDR3 in amino acids: CASSPSYRLAGLNEQFF. In nucleotides, the CDR3 is TGTGCCAGCAGCCCCAGTTATAGACTAGCGGGACTCAATGAGCAGTTCTTC.

The chain carries TRBV4-1 and TRBJ2-7; 11 bases match TRBD2. The CDR3 length is 16 residues. After removal of 1 base from V and 3 bases from J, the junction contained 5 bases not matched to a gene. The V gene's germline CDR1 is MGHRA and CDR2 YSYEKL. CDR3 nucleotide sequence: TGCGCCAGCAGCCAAGGGGTAGGGACTAGCGGCTACGAGCAGTACTTC. Its protein product is CASSQGVGTSGYEQYF.

The rearrangement links TRBV5-4 to TRBJ2-7; D is ambiguous. This CDR3 has 17 residues. CDR1 is SGHNT and CDR2 is YYREEE in the germline V gene (reference sequence). V shed 4 bases and J shed 1 base, with 21 bases lying between them. CDR3 coding DNA: TGTGCCAGCAGCCGCTCTCAAACCCGTTCCTATTCCTACGAGCAGTACTTC. Translated: CASSRSQTRSYSYEQYF.

The V call is TRBV6-4, the J call TRBJ2-1; tentatively, D is TRBD2 (5 bases). The CDR3 has 16 residues. Trimming cost V 4 bases and J 0 bases, with 13 bases left between them. The germline gives CDR1 MRHNA, CDR2 SNTAGT. CDR3 in DNA: TGTGCCAGCAGTGGATTAAGCGGAAGCTCCTACAATGAGCAGTTCTTC. This codes for CASSGLSGSSYNEQFF.

This clonotype has only a few counts. The V gene is TRBV6-2 or TRBV6-3, the J gene TRBJ1-3; D is unclear. Deletions cut 2 bases from V and 0 bases from J, with 2 bases between. The germline V gene encodes CDR1 MNHEY and CDR2 SVGEGT. This CDR3 contains 13 residues. The CDR3 loop reads CASSYSSGNTIYF. Here the CDR3 DNA reads TGTGCCAGCAGTTACAGCTCTGGAAACACCATATATTTT.

This clonotype was seen a handful of times. J is TRBJ2-1 and V is TRBV7-9; the D is unclear. Germline V lookup: CDR1 SEHNR, CDR2 FQNEAQ (reference sequence). The CDR3 sequence is 14 residues long. V lost 2 bases, J lost 7 bases, and 12 bases lay in between. Here the CDR3 reads CASSLLWRNNEQFF. Here the CDR3 DNA reads TGTGCCAGCAGCTTACTTTGGCGAAATAATGAGCAGTTCTTC.

The J gene is TRBJ1-2, the V gene TRBV2; D is ambiguous. The germline CDR1 and CDR2 sequences are SNHLY and FYNNEI. With 4 bases removed from V and 0 bases from J, the gap between germline ends came to 9 bases. The CDR3 runs 14 residues. CDR3 DNA sequence: TGTGCCAGCAGTGTGGGCGGTTCTAACTATGGCTACACCTTC. It is translated as CASSVGGSNYGYTF.

The chain employs TRBV30 and TRBJ1-5; weak D call: TRBD1 (5 bases). Per the germline V gene, CDR1 is GTSNPN and CDR2 is SVGIG (reference sequence). The CDR3 length is 13 residues. Deletions cut 0 bases from V and 4 bases from J, with 7 bases between. The chain's CDR3 is CAWSVSGNQPQHF. The CDR3 DNA reads as TGTGCCTGGAGTGTATCAGGGAATCAGCCCCAGCATTTT.

This clonotype has a handful of counts. This chain connects TRBV20-1 to TRBJ2-1, with D perhaps TRBD2 (6 bases). Germline V CDR1 and CDR2: DFQATT, SNEGSKA (reference sequence). The CDR3 sequence is 20 residues long. Trimming removed 2 bases at V and 1 base at J, with 27 bases between. The CDR3 DNA reads TGCAGTGCTAGATATGTGGGACTCCGACGCGATGGAGATTCCTACAATGAGCAGTTCTTC. Translating gives CSARYVGLRRDGDSYNEQFF.